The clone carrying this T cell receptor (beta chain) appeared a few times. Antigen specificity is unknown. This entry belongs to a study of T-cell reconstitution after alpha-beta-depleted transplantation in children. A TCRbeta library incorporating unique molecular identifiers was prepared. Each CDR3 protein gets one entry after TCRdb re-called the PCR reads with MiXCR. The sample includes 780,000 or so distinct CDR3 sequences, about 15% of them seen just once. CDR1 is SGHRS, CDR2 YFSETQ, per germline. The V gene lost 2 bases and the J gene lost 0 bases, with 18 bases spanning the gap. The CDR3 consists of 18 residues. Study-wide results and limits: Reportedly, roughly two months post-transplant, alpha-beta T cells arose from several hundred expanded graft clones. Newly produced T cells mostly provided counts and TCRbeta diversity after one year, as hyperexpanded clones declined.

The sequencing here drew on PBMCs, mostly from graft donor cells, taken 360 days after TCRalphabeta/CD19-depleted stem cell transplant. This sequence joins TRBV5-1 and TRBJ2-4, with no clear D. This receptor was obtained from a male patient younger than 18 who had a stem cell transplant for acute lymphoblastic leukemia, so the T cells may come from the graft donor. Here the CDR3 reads CASSLTQSRSLAKNIQYF. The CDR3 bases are TGCGCCAGCAGCTTAACTCAATCACGAAGTTTAGCCAAAAACATTCAGTACTTC.